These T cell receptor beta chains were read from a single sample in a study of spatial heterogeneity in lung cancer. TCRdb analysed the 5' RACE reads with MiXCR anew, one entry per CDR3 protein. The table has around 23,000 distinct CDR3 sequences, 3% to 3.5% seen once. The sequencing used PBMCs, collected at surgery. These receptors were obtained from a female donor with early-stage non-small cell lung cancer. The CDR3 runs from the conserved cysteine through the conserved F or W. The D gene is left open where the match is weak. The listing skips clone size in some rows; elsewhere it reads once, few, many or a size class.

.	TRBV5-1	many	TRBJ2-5	CASSSGDRQETQYF	TGCGCCAGCAGCTCAGGGGACCGACAAGAGACCCAGTACTTC
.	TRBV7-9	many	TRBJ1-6	CASSPGLPGSPLHF	TGTGCCAGCAGCCCAGGATTACCCGGATCACCCCTCCACTTT
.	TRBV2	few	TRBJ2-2	CATGGGNTGELFF	TGTGCCACCGGAGGCGGGAACACCGGGGAGCTGTTTTTT
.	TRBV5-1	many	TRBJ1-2	CASSASLGAHGYTF	TGCGCCAGCAGCGCGTCTTTGGGGGCTCATGGCTACACCTTC
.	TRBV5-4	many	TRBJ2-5	CASSSKQGAETQYF	TGTGCCAGCAGCTCTAAACAGGGAGCGGAGACCCAGTACTTC
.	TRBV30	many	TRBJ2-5	CAWRRASGGWEETQYF	TGTGCCTGGAGGAGGGCTAGTGGGGGGTGGGAAGAGACCCAGTACTTC
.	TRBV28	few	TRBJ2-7	CASTAPPPEQYF	TGTGCCAGCACCGCCCCACCTCCCGAGCAGTACTTC
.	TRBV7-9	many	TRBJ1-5	CASSLNAGDQPQHF	TGTGCCAGCAGCTTAAATGCAGGGGATCAGCCCCAGCATTTT
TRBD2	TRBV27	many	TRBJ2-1	CASSLAGVEQFF	TGTGCCAGCAGTTTAGCGGGAGTTGAGCAGTTCTTC
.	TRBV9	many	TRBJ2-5	CASSPLGGYQETQYF	TGTGCCAGCAGCCCCCTCGGCGGGTACCAAGAGACCCAGTACTTC
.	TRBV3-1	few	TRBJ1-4	CASSQGQGGREKLFF	TGTGCCAGCAGCCAGGGGCAGGGAGGACGGGAAAAACTGTTTTTT
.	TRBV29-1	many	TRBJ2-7	CSVERDYEQYF	TGCAGCGTTGAGAGAGACTACGAGCAGTACTTC
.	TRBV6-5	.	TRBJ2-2	CASAAGSTNTGELFF	TGTGCCAGCGCTGCCGGGAGTACGAACACCGGGGAGCTGTTTTTT
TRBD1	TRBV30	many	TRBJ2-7	CAWSWDSSYEQYF	TGTGCCTGGAGCTGGGACAGCTCCTACGAGCAGTACTTC
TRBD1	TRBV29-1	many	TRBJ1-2	CSVETRGLYGYTF	TGCAGCGTTGAAACCAGGGGGCTGTATGGCTACACCTTC
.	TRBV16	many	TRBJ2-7	CASSQGIGEQYF	TGTGCCAGCAGCCAAGGTATCGGGGAGCAGTACTTC
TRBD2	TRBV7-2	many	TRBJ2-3	CASSLASGRAQDTQYF	TGTGCCAGCAGCCTAGCGTCCGGGAGGGCACAAGATACGCAGTATTTT
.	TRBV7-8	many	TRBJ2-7	CASSFRPQWYEQYF	TGTGCCAGCAGCTTTCGGCCGCAGTGGTACGAGCAGTACTTC
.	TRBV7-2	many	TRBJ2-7	CASSLEGPSYEQYF	TGTGCCAGCAGCTTAGAAGGGCCTTCCTACGAGCAGTACTTC
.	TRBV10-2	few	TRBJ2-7	CASRTGLIYEQYF	TGCGCCAGCAGAACGGGACTGATCTACGAGCAGTACTTC
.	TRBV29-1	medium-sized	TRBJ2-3	CSVEIPLSGYWVEQYF	TGCAGCGTTGAGATACCGCTCTCGGGATATTGGGTGGAGCAGTATTTT
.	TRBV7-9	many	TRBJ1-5	CASSKENQPQHF	TGTGCCAGCAGCAAAGAAAATCAGCCCCAGCATTTT
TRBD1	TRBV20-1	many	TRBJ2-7	CSASKGDRETYEQYF	TGCAGTGCTTCTAAGGGGGACAGGGAGACCTACGAGCAGTACTTC
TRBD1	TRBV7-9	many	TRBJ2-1	CASSYRDRGHYEQFF	TGTGCCAGCAGCTACCGGGACAGGGGGCATTATGAGCAGTTCTTC
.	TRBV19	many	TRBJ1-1	CASFLRTTGTEAFF	TGTGCCAGTTTTCTTAGGACCACGGGGACTGAAGCTTTCTTT
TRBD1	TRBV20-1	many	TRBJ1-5	CSARDSGNQPQHF	TGCAGTGCAAGGGACAGCGGAAATCAGCCCCAGCATTTT
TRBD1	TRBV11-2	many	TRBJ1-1	CASSKTQGTGLITEAFF	TGTGCCAGCAGCAAAACTCAGGGGACAGGGTTAATAACTGAAGCTTTCTTT
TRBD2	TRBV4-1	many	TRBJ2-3	CASSQVASGVQDTQYF	TGCGCCAGCAGCCAAGTGGCCAGCGGGGTACAGGATACGCAGTATTTT
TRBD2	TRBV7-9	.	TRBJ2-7	CASSLAQRENDEQYF	TGTGCCAGCAGCCTCGCGCAGCGGGAGAACGACGAGCAGTACTTC
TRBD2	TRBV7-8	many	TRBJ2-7	CASSYRLAGDGEQYF	TGTGCCAGCAGCTACAGACTAGCGGGAGATGGCGAGCAGTACTTC
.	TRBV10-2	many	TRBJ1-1	CASSDWIGKNTEAFF	TGCGCCAGCAGTGATTGGATAGGGAAGAACACTGAAGCTTTCTTT
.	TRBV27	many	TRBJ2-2	CASTLRGDRGTGELFF	TGTGCCAGCACCCTAAGGGGCGACCGGGGCACCGGGGAGCTGTTTTTT
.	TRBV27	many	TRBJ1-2	CASSLGSGYGYTF	TGTGCCAGCAGTTTAGGGTCAGGCTATGGCTACACCTTC